This T cell receptor beta chain came from a study of follicular helper T cells after annual influenza vaccination. Study-wide background: Across the 2013-2014, 2014-2015 and 2015-2016 vaccination seasons, some subjects were resampled.

Study conclusions and caveats: ICOS-CD38- cTfh most often held earlier Day 7 ICOS+CD38+ clones. Rare clonotypes were missed; only about 9-22% of cells gave TCRB.

Stated time point: 2014-2015 season, 7 days after vaccination. TCRdb's table, derived via immunoSEQ multiplex PCR, lists solely in-frame clones and lacks some. The sample carries about 9,600 clones, approximately 83% recorded once. Note on this clone: Antigen specificity is unknown.

The receptor was isolated from an adult who received the influenza vaccine. The source was CXCR5- memory CD4+ T cells sorted from blood, collected 7 days after influenza vaccination.

This CDR3 reads CASTRLGGKNHEQYF. The DNA for the CDR3 is TGTGCCAGCACCCGATTGGGGGGGAAAAACCACGAGCAGTACTTC. This chain uses TRBV7-9 with TRBJ2-7, with 7 bases lining up with TRBD2. The trim removed 7 bases at V and 5 bases at J, leaving 14 bases unmatched. The germline V gene has CDR1 SEHNR and CDR2 FQNEAQ (reference sequence). The CDR3 is 15 residues long. Combining the CDR3 with reference TRBV7-9 and TRBJ2-7 gives the whole variable domain DTGVSQNPRHKITKRGQNVTFRCDPISEHNRLYWYRQTLGQGPEFLTYFQNEAQLEKSRLLSDRFSAERPKGSFSTLEIQRTEQGDSAMYLCASTRLGGKNHEQYFGPGTRLTVT.